Below are 2 T cell receptor beta chains sequenced from a single sample in a study of T cells in Graves' hyperthyroidism and ophthalmopathy. Template material for amplifying TCR beta CDR3 regions consisted of RNA transcripts. Carried out on the TCR CDR3, a first-round RT-PCR used the HTBI primer set. TCRdb re-analysed the multiplex PCR reads in MiXCR, keeping a single row per CDR3 protein. Of approximately 720,000 distinct CDR3 sequences listed, 18% were seen once; the top ten hold about a sixth. Specimen: blood. The receptors originated from a woman aged 45 to 65 with Graves' hyperthyroidism that later progressed to Graves' ophthalmopathy.

In this sample, this clonotype turned up many times. The V gene is TRBV30, the J gene TRBJ1-1, with a weak D call TRBD1 (5 bases). V dropped 0 bases and J dropped 3 bases, with 11 bases sitting between them. CDR3 length: 14 amino acids. Germline V gene sequence: CDR1 GTSNPN, CDR2 SVGIG (reference sequence). CDR3 amino acids: CAWSVGAVDTEAFF. As DNA, the CDR3 is TGTGCCTGGAGTGTAGGGGCAGTCGACACTGAAGCTTTCTTT.

This clonotype occurred a few times. The chain is built from TRBV3-1 and TRBJ1-2; TRBD1 agrees at 7 bases. V gave up 1 base and J gave up 0 bases; unmatched junction bases: 8. Germline V gene lookup returns CDR1 LGHDT and CDR2 YNNKEL (reference sequence). The length of the CDR3 is 17 residues. This chain's CDR3 is CASSQVRTGVTNYGYTF. The DNA for the CDR3 is TGTGCCAGCAGCCAAGTTAGGACAGGCGTAACTAACTATGGCTACACCTTC.